The present T cell receptor beta chain was sequenced within a study of response to subunit inactivated influenza vaccine. From the RT-PCR reads, TCRdb called clonotypes with MiXCR, one entry per CDR3 protein. The sample has more than 450,000 distinct CDR3 sequences; approximately 7.7% are singletons. The sample in question was PBMCs from blood, obtained approximately 25 months after vaccination. The sequence was obtained from a man aged 50-75 years who received an inactivated influenza vaccine.

The CDR3 region is CASSTGTSSYNEQFF. In DNA form, the CDR3 reads TGTGCCAGCAGCACCGGTACTAGCTCCTACAATGAGCAGTTCTTC. This chain joins TRBV7-3 and TRBJ2-1; TRBD2 might be the D (5 bases). CDR3 length equals 15 residues. The ends were cut back, 5 bases at V and 0 bases at J, with 11 bases in the middle. From germline, CDR1 is SGHTA and CDR2 FQGTGA.